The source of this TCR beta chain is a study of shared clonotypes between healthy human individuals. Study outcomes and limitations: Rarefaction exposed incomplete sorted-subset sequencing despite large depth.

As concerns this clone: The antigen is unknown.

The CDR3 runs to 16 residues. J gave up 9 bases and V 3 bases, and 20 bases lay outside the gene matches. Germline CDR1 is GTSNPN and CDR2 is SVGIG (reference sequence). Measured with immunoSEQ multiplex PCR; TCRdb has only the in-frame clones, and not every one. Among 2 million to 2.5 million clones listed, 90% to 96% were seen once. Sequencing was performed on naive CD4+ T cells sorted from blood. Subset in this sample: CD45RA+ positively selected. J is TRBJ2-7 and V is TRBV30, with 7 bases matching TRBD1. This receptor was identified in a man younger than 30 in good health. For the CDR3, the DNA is TGTGCCTGGAGCACTTCAGGGGGACAGCGATACCTCGGGCAGTACTTC. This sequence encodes CAWSTSGGQRYLGQYF.